This section outlines one TCR beta chain sequence together with its context. Its antigen specificity is not known. No base-level quality is on record; no much larger clone is a single base apart. The CDR3 goes from the cysteine to the phenylalanine over 15 residues. The read is trimmed to its CDR3 DNA, 45 bases read in frame from base 1. CDR1 and CDR2, per the germline V gene, are SGHDT and YYEEEE. Between the V and J ends, shortened by 1 base and 8 bases respectively, the junction contains 18 bases. The library was prepared using RT-PCR. The run used a NextSeq 550. Using fastp trimming at Q25 and MiXCR clonotype assembly, TCRdb reanalyzed the public sequencing data and kept in-frame beta chains. Every entry covers one CDR3 protein and lists the most common genes and DNA from its rows. This sample gives about 960,000 distinct CDR3 sequences in total; 15% to 20% of them show up just once. The ten most abundant clones make up around 6% of the sample.

This specimen belongs to a study of patients and donors after allogeneic stem cell transplantation (dated by TCRdb to about 2020). This TCR was sampled from a human donor who was either an allogeneic HSCT recipient or a stem cell or donor lymphocyte infusion donor (not recorded which). It is not recorded whose cells these are; they may come from a transplant donor. The chain was built from TRBV5-6 and TRBJ1-2, and TRBD1 may be the D gene, going by 6 matching bases. Sequenced input: blood, either unsorted or a sorted T cell fraction (not recorded which). The nucleotide sequence reads TGTGCCAGCAGCTTGTTCATTACAGGGTCAGGAGGCTACACCTTC. Its protein product is CASSLFITGSGGYTF.